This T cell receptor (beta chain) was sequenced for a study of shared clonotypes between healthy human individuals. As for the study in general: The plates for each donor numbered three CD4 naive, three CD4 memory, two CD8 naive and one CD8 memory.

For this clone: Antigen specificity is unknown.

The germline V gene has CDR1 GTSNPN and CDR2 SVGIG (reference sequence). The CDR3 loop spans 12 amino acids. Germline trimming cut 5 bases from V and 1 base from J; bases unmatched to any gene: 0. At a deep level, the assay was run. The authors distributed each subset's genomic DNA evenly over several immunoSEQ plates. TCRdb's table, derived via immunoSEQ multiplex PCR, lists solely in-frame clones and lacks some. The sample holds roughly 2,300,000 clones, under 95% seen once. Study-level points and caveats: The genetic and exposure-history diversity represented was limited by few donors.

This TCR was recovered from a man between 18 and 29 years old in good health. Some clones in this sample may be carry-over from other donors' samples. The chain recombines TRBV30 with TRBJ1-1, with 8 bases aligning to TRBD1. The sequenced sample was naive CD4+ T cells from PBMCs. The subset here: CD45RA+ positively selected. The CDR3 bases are TGTGCCTGGGACAGGGGGAACACTGAAGCTTTCTTT. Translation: CAWDRGNTEAFF.